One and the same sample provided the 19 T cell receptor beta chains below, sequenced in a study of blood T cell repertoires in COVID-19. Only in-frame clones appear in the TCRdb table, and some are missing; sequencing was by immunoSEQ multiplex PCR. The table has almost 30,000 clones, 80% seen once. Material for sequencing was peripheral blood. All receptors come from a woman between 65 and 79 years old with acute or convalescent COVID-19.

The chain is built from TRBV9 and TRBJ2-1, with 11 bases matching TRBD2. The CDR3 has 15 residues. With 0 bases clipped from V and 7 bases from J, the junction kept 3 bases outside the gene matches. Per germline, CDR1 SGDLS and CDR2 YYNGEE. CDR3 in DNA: TGTGCCAGCAGCGTAGGACTAGCGGGAATAAATGAGCAGTTCTTC. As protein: CASSVGLAGINEQFF.

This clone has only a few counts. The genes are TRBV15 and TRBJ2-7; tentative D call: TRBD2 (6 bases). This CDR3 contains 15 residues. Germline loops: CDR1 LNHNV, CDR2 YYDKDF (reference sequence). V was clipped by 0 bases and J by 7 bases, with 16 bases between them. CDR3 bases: TGTGCCACCAGCAGAGATTTCGGGATTGGAGGGGAGCAGTACTTC. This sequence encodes CATSRDFGIGGEQYF.

CDR3 protein: CASSTGLAGGFYTDTQYF. The DNA for the CDR3 is TGTGCCAGCAGCACGGGACTAGCGGGGGGTTTTTACACAGATACGCAGTATTTT. This rearrangement joins TRBV7-9 to TRBJ2-3, with 15 bases that match TRBD2. The CDR3 runs 18 residues. CDR1 is SEHNR and CDR2 is FQNEAQ in the germline V gene (reference sequence). Losses at the gene ends were 5 bases for V and 2 bases for J; bases not matched to a gene: 8.

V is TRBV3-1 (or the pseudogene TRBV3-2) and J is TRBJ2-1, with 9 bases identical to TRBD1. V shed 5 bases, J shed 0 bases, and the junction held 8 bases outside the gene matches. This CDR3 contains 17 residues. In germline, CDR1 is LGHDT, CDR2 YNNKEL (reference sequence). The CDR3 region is CASSEQGARSSYNEQFF. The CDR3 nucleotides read TGTGCCAGCAGCGAACAGGGGGCTCGAAGCTCCTACAATGAGCAGTTCTTC.

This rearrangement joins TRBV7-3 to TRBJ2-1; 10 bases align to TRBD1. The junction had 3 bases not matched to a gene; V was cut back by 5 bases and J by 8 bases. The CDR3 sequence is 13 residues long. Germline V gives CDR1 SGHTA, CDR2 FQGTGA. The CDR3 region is CASSLGQGDEQFF. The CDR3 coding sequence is TGTGCCAGCAGCCTCGGACAGGGGGATGAGCAGTTCTTC.

CDR3 nucleotide sequence: TGTGCCAGCAGCTACAGCGGGGGGGCCGAGCAGACCCAGTACTTC. As protein: CASSYSGGAEQTQYF. V and J are TRBV3-1 (or the pseudogene TRBV3-2) and TRBJ2-5, with 10 bases that match TRBD2. Germline lookup yields CDR1 LGHDT and CDR2 YNNKEL (reference sequence). The CDR3 is 15 residues long. V gave up 5 bases and J gave up 6 bases; unmatched junction bases: 9.

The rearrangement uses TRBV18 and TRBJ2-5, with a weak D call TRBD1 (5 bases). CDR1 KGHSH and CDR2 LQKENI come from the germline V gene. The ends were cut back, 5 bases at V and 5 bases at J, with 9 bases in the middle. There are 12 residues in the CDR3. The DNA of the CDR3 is TGTGCCAGCTCAATGTACAGGGAGACCCAGTACTTC. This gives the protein CASSMYRETQYF.

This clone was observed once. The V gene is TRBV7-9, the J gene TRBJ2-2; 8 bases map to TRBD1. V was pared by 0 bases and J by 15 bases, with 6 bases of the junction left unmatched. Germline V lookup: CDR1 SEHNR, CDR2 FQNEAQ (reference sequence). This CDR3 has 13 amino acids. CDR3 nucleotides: TGTGCCAGCAGCTTAGCCGCAGGGGGCAAGGTGTTTTTT. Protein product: CASSLAAGGKVFF.

CDR3 nucleotides: TGCGCCAGCAGCTTGGGGACAGGGGGCGCGAGGACTGAAGCTTTCTTT. It translates to CASSLGTGGARTEAFF. The V gene is TRBV5-1, the J gene TRBJ1-1; TRBD1 matches 11 bases. The CDR3 spans 16 residues. With V trimmed by 0 bases and J by 5 bases, 6 bases remained unmatched. Germline assignment: CDR1 SGHRS and CDR2 YFSETQ.

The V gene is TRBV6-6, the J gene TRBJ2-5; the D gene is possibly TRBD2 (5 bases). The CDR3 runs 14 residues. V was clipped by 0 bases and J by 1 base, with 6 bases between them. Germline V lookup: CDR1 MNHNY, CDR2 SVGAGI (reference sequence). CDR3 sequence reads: CASSYSSAQETQYF. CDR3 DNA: TGTGCCAGCAGTTACTCTAGCGCCCAAGAGACCCAGTACTTC.

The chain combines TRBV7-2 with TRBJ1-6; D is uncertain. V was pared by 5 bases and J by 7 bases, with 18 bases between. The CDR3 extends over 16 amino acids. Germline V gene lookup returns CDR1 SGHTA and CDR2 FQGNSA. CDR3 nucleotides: TGTGCCAGCAGCCTTACCCTGAGGGTTCTCAATTCACCCCTCCACTTT. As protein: CASSLTLRVLNSPLHF.

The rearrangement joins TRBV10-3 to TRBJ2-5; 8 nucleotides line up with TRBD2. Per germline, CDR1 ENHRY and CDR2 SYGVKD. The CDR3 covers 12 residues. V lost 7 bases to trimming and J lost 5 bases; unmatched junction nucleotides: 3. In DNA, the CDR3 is TGTGCCATCAAGTCTAGCGGGGAGACCCAGTACTTC. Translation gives CAIKSSGETQYF.

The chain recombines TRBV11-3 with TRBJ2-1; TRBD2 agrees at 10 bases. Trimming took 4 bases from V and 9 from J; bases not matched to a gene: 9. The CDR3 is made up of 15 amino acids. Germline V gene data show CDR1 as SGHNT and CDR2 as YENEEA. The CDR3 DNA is TGTGCCAGCAGCTCCAGGCTAGCGGGAGAACCTGAGCAGTTCTTC. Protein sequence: CASSSRLAGEPEQFF. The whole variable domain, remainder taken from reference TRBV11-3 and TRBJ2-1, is EAGVVQSPRYKIIEKKQPVAFWCNPISGHNTLYWYLQNLGQGPELLIRYENEEAVDDSQLPKDRFSAERLKGVDSTLKIQPAELGDSAVYLCASSSRLAGEPEQFFGPGTRLTVL.

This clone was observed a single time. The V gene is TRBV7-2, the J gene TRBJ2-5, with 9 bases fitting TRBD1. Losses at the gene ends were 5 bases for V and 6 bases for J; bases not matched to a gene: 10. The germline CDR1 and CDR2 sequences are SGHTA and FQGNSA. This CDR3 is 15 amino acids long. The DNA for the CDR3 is TGTGCCAGCAGCCTAGGGGGGACAGGGAGGAAGACCCAGTACTTC. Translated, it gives CASSLGGTGRKTQYF.

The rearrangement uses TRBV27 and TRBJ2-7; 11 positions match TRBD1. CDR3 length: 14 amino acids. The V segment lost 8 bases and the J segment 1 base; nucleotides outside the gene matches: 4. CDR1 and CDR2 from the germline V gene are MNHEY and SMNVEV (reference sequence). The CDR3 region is CASGGDRGSYEQYF. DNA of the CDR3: TGTGCCAGCGGTGGGGACAGGGGGTCCTACGAGCAGTACTTC.

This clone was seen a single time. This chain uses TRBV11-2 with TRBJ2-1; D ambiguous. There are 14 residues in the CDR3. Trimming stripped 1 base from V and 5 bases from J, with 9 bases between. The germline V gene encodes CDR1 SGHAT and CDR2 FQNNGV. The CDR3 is CASSLVGPHNEQFF. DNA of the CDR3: TGTGCCAGCAGCTTAGTGGGCCCCCACAATGAGCAGTTCTTC.

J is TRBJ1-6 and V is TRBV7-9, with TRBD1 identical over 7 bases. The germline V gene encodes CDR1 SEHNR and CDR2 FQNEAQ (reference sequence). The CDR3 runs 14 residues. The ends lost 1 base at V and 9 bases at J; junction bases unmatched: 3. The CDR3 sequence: CASSLGRGTSPLHF. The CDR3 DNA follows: TGTGCCAGCAGCTTAGGCAGGGGGACTTCACCCCTCCACTTT.

CDR3 sequence: CASSSRGRGEQYF. The CDR3 coding sequence is TGTGCCAGCAGTTCCAGGGGGAGAGGCGAGCAGTACTTC. V and J are TRBV6-5 and TRBJ2-7; 7 nucleotides line up with TRBD1. V gave up 4 bases and J gave up 6 bases; unmatched junction bases: 6. The CDR3 is 13 residues long. Germline V gene sequence: CDR1 MNHEY, CDR2 SVGAGI.

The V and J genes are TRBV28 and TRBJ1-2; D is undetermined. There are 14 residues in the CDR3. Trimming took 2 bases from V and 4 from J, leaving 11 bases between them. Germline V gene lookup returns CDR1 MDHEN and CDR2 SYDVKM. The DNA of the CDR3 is TGTGCCAGCAGTTTAACCAGGATCGTCTATGGCTACACCTTC. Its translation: CASSLTRIVYGYTF.